The source of this T cell receptor (beta chain) is a study of Graves' ophthalmopathy and Graves' hyperthyroidism. In the study overall: Peripheral blood sampling preceded any treatment and occurred at initial diagnosis. The study's findings and limits: With a specificity of around 76% and a sensitivity of around 70%, the model predicted ophthalmopathy progression. Blood samples also showed most expanded thyroid clonotypes exceeding 0.001 frequency. Ophthalmopathy and stable hyperthyroidism were discriminated by a 13-signature model, with roughly 86% sensitivity and under 84% specificity.

With 2 bases removed from V and 4 bases from J, the gap between germline ends came to 11 bases. The CDR3 contains 14 residues. Germline CDR1 reads MNHEY; CDR2 reads SVGAGI. The authors amplified TCR beta CDR3 regions from RNA transcripts. Second-round multiplex PCR followed a first-round RT-PCR using HTBI primers. Each CDR3 protein is one row after TCRdb ran MiXCR on the multiplex PCR reads. The data hold 150,000 or so distinct CDR3 sequences, with 30% to 45% observed a single time. This clonotype appeared many times. No antigen is known for it. Sequencing used peripheral blood. The rearrangement links TRBV6-5 to TRBJ1-2, with a weak D call TRBD1 (5 bases). The TCR originated in a man under 40 with Graves' ophthalmopathy. Written as DNA, the CDR3 is TGTGCCAGCAGTTACGGGGGACCCGCCTATGGCTACACCTTC. It yields the protein CASSYGGPAYGYTF.